The T cell receptor beta chain described here comes from a study of human T cells and chemical hapten exposure. As for time point: pre-sensitization, week 0. Treatment defined: therapeutic diphenylcyclopropenone sensitization with weekly scalp DPC. J gave up 0 bases and V 7 bases, and 11 bases lay outside the gene matches. Per germline, CDR1 SNHLY and CDR2 FYNNEI. There are 17 residues in the CDR3. TCRdb used MiXCR to reprocess the RACE reads, holding one entry per CDR3 protein. The data show around 120,000 distinct CDR3 sequences, less than 15% seen once. This receptor was taken from a woman under 30 with alopecia areata. Some clones in this sample may be carry-over from other donors' samples. Material: whole blood, obtained in connection with sensitization to the hapten diphenylcyclopropenone (DPC). The rearrangement joins TRBV2 to TRBJ2-2, with 7 bases aligning to TRBD2. The CDR3 bases are TGTGCCAGCACGGGAGGAGTAGTTTTCGCGAACACCGGGGAGCTGTTTTTT. Its translation: CASTGGVVFANTGELFF.